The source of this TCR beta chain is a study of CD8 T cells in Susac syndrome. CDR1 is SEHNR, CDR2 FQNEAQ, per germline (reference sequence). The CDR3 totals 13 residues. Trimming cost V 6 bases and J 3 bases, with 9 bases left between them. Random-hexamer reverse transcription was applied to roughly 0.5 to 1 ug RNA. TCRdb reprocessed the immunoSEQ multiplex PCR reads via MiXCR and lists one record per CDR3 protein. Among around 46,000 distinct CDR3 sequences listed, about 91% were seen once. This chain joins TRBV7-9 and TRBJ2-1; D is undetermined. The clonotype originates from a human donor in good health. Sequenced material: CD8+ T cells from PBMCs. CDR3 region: CASSPKNYNEQFF. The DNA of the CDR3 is TGTGCCAGCAGTCCAAAGAACTACAATGAGCAGTTCTTC.